The rows below give T cell receptor beta chains drawn from one sample of a study of human T cells and chemical hapten exposure. TCRdb redid the calling of the RACE reads with MiXCR, one entry per CDR3 protein. The sample has about 45,000 distinct CDR3 sequences, around 4.5% seen once. The material sequenced was whole blood. Source of these receptors: a female donor in good health. Some clones in this sample may be carry-over from other donors' samples. Both conserved end residues are part of each CDR3. The D gene is left open where the match is weak. Expanded clones are given a class, and other clones once, few, many or no size at all.

clone_size	v_call	d_call	j_call	cdr3_nt	cdr3_aa
few	TRBV25-1	NA	TRBJ2-5	TGTGCCAGCAGTGAATTGGGGGGTGGAGAGACCCAGTACTTC	CASSELGGGETQYF
many	TRBV7-9	NA	TRBJ1-4	TGTGCCAGCAGCTCTAGAACTTCTAATGAAAAACTGTTTTTT	CASSSRTSNEKLFF
NA	TRBV7-8	TRBD2	TRBJ2-7	TGTGCCAGCAGCTACTTAGCGGGGGGGGGTGAGCAGTACTTC	CASSYLAGGGEQYF
many	TRBV5-1	NA	TRBJ2-3	TGCGCCAGCAGCTTGGGGGACATTGTAACTCGGGACCTTACCACAGATACGCAGTATTTT	CASSLGDIVTRDLTTDTQYF
many	TRBV15	NA	TRBJ2-7	TGTGCCACCAGCCGTGACGGTGCGGACGAGCAGTACTTC	CATSRDGADEQYF
many	TRBV12-3/TRBV12-4	TRBD2	TRBJ2-7	TGTGCCAGCAGTTCGGGCTCGTTAGCGGGGGTTACCGAGCAGTACTTC	CASSSGSLAGVTEQYF
many	TRBV7-9	NA	TRBJ1-5	TGTGCCAGCAGCTTAGCCCAGGGGAATCAGCCCCAGCATTTT	CASSLAQGNQPQHF
many	TRBV14	NA	TRBJ2-7	TGTGCCAGCAGCCAAGGCCCCATATACGAGCAGTACTTC	CASSQGPIYEQYF
many	TRBV10-3	TRBD1	TRBJ1-5	TGTGCCACCTCGACAGGGCCTCGACAGCCCCAGCATTTT	CATSTGPRQPQHF
many	TRBV7-9	NA	TRBJ2-3	TGTGCCAGCAGCGTAAACGACTTATCGACAGATACGCAGTATTTT	CASSVNDLSTDTQYF
many	TRBV7-9	TRBD1	TRBJ2-5	TGTGCCAGCAGCTTAGCGACAGGGGTAGAGACCCAGTACTTC	CASSLATGVETQYF
many	TRBV18	TRBD1	TRBJ1-1	TGTGCCAGCTCTCAAAAGCACAGGGGGTTTCAATTGAAGGACACTGAAGCTTTCTTT	CASSQKHRGFQLKDTEAFF
NA	TRBV18	NA	TRBJ1-1	TGTGCCAGCTCACCACGACCTTACAGGGAAGGGGGACGAGTCTCTGAAGCTTTCTTT	CASSPRPYREGGRVSEAFF
many	TRBV7-6	NA	TRBJ2-3	TGTGCCAGCAGCTTAGTTTCTAGCTCGCGAGATACGCAGTATTTT	CASSLVSSSRDTQYF
many	TRBV10-2	NA	TRBJ1-1	TGCGCCAGCAGTGACAACTTGGGCACTGAAGCTTTCTTT	CASSDNLGTEAFF
many	TRBV7-2	NA	TRBJ1-4	TGTGCCAGCAGCTTATTCTTAGCAACTAATGAAAAACTGTTTTTT	CASSLFLATNEKLFF
NA	TRBV6-4	NA	TRBJ1-1	TGTGCCAGCAGTGCGACAGATACGAACACTGAAGCTTTCTTT	CASSATDTNTEAFF
many	TRBV29-1	NA	TRBJ2-3	TGCAGCATGATCCCGCCAGGAGGGTCAGATACGCAGTATTTT	CSMIPPGGSDTQYF
many	TRBV2	NA	TRBJ2-4	TGTGCCAGCAGTCTTTCCGGACCCAAAAACATTCAGTACTTC	CASSLSGPKNIQYF
many	TRBV25-1	TRBD2	TRBJ2-7	TGTGCCAGCAGTGGGAGCGGGGGGGTCTCCTACGAGCAGTACTTC	CASSGSGGVSYEQYF
many	TRBV20-1	TRBD2	TRBJ2-7	TGCAGTGTCGGGACTAGTCCTGAGCAGTACTTC	CSVGTSPEQYF
many	TRBV20-1	NA	TRBJ2-7	TGCAGTGCTAGGTGGGACGAGCAGTACTTC	CSARWDEQYF
many	TRBV5-4	NA	TRBJ1-6	TGTGCCAGCAGCTTGGAATCAGGCCTAAATTCACCCCTCCACTTT	CASSLESGLNSPLHF
NA	TRBV11-1	NA	TRBJ1-4	TGTGCCAGCTCGCAACGCCGGCTGGGTGAAAAACTGTTTTTT	CASSQRRLGEKLFF
many	TRBV7-2	NA	TRBJ2-1	TGTGCCAGCACTCCCCCCGGTCCCCAGGTGTTCTTC	CASTPPGPQVFF
many	TRBV28	NA	TRBJ1-1	TGTGCCAGCAGTGAAGCTGGGAGCATTAAGAACACTGAAGCTTTCTTT	CASSEAGSIKNTEAFF
many	TRBV20-1	NA	TRBJ2-7	TGCAGTGCTAGAGATCGGCTCTACTACGAGCAGTACTTC	CSARDRLYYEQYF
many	TRBV12-3/TRBV12-4	TRBD2	TRBJ2-3	TGTGCCAGCAAAACCCTAGCGGGGGGGGGGGCAGATACGCAGTATTTT	CASKTLAGGGADTQYF
NA	TRBV3-1	NA	TRBJ1-2	TGTGCCAGCAGCTCAGGACTCGATGGCTACACCTTC	CASSSGLDGYTF
many	TRBV7-9	TRBD1	TRBJ2-1	TGTGCCAGCAGGTTGGACAGGGGACCTAGGAATGAGCAGTTCTTC	CASRLDRGPRNEQFF
NA	TRBV28	TRBD1	TRBJ1-1	TGTGCCAGCAGCCGCAGGCCAGGGGGCCGCCCAGAAGCTTTCTTT	CASSRRPGGRPEAFF
many	TRBV4-2	NA	TRBJ1-1	TGTGCCAGCAGCCAAGATGAGGGCACGAACACTGAAGCTTTCTTT	CASSQDEGTNTEAFF
many	TRBV19	NA	TRBJ2-1	TGTGCCAGTAGTCCGCAGGGCAATGAGCAGTTCTTC	CASSPQGNEQFF
many	TRBV12-3/TRBV12-4	NA	TRBJ2-7	TGTGCCAGCAGGATCGCCGCAGGGTCTTGGTACGAGCAGTACTTC	CASRIAAGSWYEQYF
few	TRBV20-1	TRBD1	TRBJ1-6	TGCAGTGCCTCGTTCGGGACAGGTCGCTCACCCCTCCACTTT	CSASFGTGRSPLHF
few	TRBV28	TRBD2	TRBJ2-7	TGTGCCAGCAGTCCCCCCCTACTAGCGGGGGAGAACTACGAGCAGTACTTC	CASSPPLLAGENYEQYF
NA	TRBV20-1	NA	TRBJ2-1	TGCAGTGTTTCCCCCTTCAACAATGAGCAGTTCTTC	CSVSPFNNEQFF
many	TRBV25-1	NA	TRBJ1-3	TGTGCCAGCAGTGAACCAGCCTCTGGAAACACCATATATTTT	CASSEPASGNTIYF
few	TRBV18	TRBD2	TRBJ2-4	TGTGCCAGCTCACCCCAAAGCGGGGGAGCCAAAAACATTCAGTACTTC	CASSPQSGGAKNIQYF
many	TRBV20-1	NA	TRBJ1-2	TGCAGTGCTAGAGCACCTGGCAGTAACTATGGCTACACCTTC	CSARAPGSNYGYTF
many	TRBV5-1	NA	TRBJ1-4	TGCGCCAGCAGCTTGTCGGCAGAAAAACTGTTTTTT	CASSLSAEKLFF
large	TRBV20-1	NA	TRBJ1-1	TGCAGTGCTAGAGAAAAGGAAAATGAAGCTTTCTTT	CSAREKENEAFF
many	TRBV4-2	NA	TRBJ2-5	TGTGCCAGCAGACCCGGACGAGGGGTCCAAGAGACCCAGTACTTC	CASRPGRGVQETQYF
many	TRBV7-9	TRBD1	TRBJ1-5	TGTGCCAGCAGCCACACAGGGGCCGGGAATCAGCCCCAGCATTTT	CASSHTGAGNQPQHF
many	TRBV5-1	NA	TRBJ2-5	TGCGCCAGCAGCTTGTCGTTGTCAGAGACCCAGTACTTC	CASSLSLSETQYF